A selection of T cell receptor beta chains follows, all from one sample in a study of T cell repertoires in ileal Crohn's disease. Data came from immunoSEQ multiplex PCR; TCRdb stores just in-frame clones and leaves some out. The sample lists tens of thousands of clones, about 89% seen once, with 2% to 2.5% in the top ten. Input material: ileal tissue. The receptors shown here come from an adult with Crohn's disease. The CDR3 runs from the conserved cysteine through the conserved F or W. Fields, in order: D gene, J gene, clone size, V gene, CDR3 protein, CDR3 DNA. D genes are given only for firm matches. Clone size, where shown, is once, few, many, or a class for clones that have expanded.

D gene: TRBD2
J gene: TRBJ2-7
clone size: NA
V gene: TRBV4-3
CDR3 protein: CASSQGTSGRYEQYF
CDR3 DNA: TGCGCCAGCAGCCAAGGGACTAGCGGGAGGTACGAGCAGTACTTC

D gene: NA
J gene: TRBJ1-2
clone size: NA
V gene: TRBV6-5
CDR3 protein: CATSRGAYYTF
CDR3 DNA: TGTGCCACCTCCCGGGGGGCTTACTACACCTTC

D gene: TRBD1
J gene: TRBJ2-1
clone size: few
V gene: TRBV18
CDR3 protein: CASSPETGDNEQFF
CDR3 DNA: TGTGCCAGCTCACCAGAGACAGGGGACAATGAGCAGTTCTTC

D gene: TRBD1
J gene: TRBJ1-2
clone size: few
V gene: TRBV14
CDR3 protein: CASSQVAGGSYGYTF
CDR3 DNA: TGTGCCAGCAGCCAAGTAGCAGGGGGTTCCTATGGCTACACCTTC

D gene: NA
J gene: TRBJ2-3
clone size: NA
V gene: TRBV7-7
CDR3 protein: CASSLTYNTDTQYF
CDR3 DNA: TGTGCCAGCAGCTTAACGTACAACACAGATACGCAGTATTTT

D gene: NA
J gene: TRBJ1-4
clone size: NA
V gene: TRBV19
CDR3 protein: CASSGARTDNEKLFF
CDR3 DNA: TGTGCCAGTAGTGGGGCGAGAACCGATAATGAAAAACTGTTTTTT

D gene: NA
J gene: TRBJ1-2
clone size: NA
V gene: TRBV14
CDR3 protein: CASSQRRGYTF
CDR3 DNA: TGTGCCAGCAGCCAGAGAAGAGGCTACACCTTC

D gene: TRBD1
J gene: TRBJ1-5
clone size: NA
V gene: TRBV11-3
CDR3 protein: CASSLDSGGPPQHF
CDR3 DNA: TGTGCCAGCAGCTTAGATTCAGGGGGGCCGCCCCAGCATTTT

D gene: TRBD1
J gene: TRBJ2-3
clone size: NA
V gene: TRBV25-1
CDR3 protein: CASSRQGRSTDTQYF
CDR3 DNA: TGTGCCAGCAGTCGACAGGGGCGGAGCACAGATACGCAGTATTTT

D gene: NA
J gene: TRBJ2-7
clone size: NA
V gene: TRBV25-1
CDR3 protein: CAFDRDTDVYEQYF
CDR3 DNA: TGTGCCTTTGACCGGGACACTGACGTCTACGAGCAGTACTTC

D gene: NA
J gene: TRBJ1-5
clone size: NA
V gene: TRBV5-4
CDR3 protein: CASSRTREEPQHF
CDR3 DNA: TGTGCCAGCAGCAGGACCCGGGAAGAGCCCCAGCATTTT

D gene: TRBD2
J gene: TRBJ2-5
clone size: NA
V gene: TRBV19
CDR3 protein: CASSLGTSGQETQYF
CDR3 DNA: TGTGCCAGTAGTCTCGGGACTAGCGGACAAGAGACCCAGTACTTC

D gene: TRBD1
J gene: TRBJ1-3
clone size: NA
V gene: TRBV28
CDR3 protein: CASRQGSGNTIYF
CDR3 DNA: TGTGCCAGCAGACAGGGGTCTGGAAACACCATATATTTT

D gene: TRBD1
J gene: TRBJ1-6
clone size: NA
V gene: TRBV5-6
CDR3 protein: CASEYLDRDDSPLHF
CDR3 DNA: TGTGCCAGCGAATATCTTGACAGGGATGATTCACCCCTCCACTTT

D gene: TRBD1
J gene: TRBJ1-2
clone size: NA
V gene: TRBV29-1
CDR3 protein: CSVEGGQGANYGYTF
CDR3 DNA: TGCAGCGTTGAAGGTGGTCAGGGGGCTAACTATGGCTACACCTTC

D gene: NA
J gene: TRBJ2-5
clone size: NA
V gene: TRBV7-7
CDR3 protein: CASSETTSLGETQYF
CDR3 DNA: TGTGCTAGCAGCGAAACCACTAGCCTTGGAGAGACCCAGTACTTC

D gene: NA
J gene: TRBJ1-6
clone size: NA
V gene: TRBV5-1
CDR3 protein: CASSLRQNNSPLHF
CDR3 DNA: TGCGCCAGCAGCTTGCGCCAGAACAATTCACCCCTCCACTTT

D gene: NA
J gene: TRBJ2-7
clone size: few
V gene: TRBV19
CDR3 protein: CASSMGGSSYEQYF
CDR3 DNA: TGTGCCAGTAGTATGGGGGGAAGCTCCTACGAGCAGTACTTC

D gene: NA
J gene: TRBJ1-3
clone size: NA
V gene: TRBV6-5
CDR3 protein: CASSYQGSGNTIYF
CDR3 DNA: TGTGCCAGCAGTTATCAGGGGTCTGGAAACACCATATATTTT

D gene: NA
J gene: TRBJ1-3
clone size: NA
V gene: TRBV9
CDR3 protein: CASSSRSSGNTIYF
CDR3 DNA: TGTGCCAGCAGCTCTCGTTCCTCTGGAAACACCATATATTTT

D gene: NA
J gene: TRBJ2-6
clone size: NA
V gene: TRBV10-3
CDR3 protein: CAISVRDDLSGANVLTF
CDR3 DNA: TGTGCCATCAGTGTCCGGGATGACCTCTCTGGGGCCAACGTCCTGACTTTC

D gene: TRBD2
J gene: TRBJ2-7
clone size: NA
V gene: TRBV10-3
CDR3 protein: CAISEGASGPWTDEQYF
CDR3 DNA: TGTGCCATCAGTGAGGGGGCTAGCGGCCCCTGGACCGACGAGCAGTACTTC

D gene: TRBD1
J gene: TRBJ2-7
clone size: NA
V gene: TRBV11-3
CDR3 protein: CASSRYGTGGSYEQYF
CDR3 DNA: TGTGCCAGCAGCCGATACGGGACAGGGGGCTCCTACGAGCAGTACTTC

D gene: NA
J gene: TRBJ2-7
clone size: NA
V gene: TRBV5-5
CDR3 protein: CASTPHAGLNYEQYF
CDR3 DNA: TGTGCCAGCACCCCGCACGCAGGACTAAACTACGAGCAGTACTTC

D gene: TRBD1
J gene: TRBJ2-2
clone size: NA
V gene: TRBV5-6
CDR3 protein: CASSTPLGQGTGELFF
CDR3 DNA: TGTGCCAGCAGTACCCCTTTGGGACAGGGCACCGGGGAGCTGTTTTTT

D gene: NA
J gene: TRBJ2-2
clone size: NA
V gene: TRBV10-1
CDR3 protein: CASSPRVAGELFF
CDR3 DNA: TGCGCCAGCAGTCCCAGGGTTGCCGGGGAGCTGTTTTTT

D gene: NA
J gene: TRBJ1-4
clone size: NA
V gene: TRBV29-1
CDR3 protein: CSVPSPTGLFF
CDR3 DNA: TGCAGCGTTCCATCCCCAACAGGACTGTTTTTT

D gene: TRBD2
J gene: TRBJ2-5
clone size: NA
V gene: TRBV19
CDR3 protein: CASSIRLAGAETQYF
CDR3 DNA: TGTGCCAGTAGTATAAGGCTAGCGGGAGCGGAGACCCAGTACTTC

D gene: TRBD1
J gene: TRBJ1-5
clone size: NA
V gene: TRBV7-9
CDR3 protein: CATSTGNQPQHF
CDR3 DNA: TGTGCCACCTCGACAGGGAACCAGCCCCAGCATTTT

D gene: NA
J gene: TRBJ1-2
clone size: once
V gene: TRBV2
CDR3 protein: CASSVVRTTSYGYTF
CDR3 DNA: TGTGCCAGCAGTGTCGTACGGACAACTTCCTATGGCTACACCTTC

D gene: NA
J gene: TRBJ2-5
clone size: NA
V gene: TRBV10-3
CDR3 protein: CAISEPTDKGETQYF
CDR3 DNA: TGTGCCATCAGTGAACCGACAGATAAGGGAGAGACCCAGTACTTC

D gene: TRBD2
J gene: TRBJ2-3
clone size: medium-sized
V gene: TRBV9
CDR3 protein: CASSVVSSGHTDTQYF
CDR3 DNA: TGTGCCAGCAGCGTAGTTTCTAGCGGACACACAGATACGCAGTATTTT

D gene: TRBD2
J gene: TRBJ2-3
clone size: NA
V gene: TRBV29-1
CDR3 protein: CSVPLAGSPTDTQYF
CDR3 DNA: TGCAGCGTTCCCTTAGCGGGATCCCCCACAGATACGCAGTATTTT

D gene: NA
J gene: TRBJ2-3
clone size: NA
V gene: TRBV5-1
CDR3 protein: CASSLYLRTGTDTQYF
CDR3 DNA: TGCGCCAGCAGCCTTTACCTGAGGACAGGCACAGATACGCAGTATTTT

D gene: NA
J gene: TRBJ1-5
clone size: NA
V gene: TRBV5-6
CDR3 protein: CASSMLQEDYQPQHF
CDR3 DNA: TGTGCCAGCAGCATGTTACAGGAAGATTATCAGCCCCAGCATTTT

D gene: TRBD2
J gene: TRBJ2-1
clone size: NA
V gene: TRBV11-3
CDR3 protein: CASRRTSTNEQFF
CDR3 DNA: TGTGCCAGCAGACGGACTAGTACAAATGAGCAGTTCTTC

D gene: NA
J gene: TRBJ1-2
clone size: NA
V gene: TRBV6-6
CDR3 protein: CASSYLSGARGYTF
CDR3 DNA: TGTGCCAGCAGTTATCTGTCAGGGGCCCGGGGCTACACCTTC

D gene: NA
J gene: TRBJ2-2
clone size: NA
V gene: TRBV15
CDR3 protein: CATSQDRSSGELFF
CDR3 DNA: TGTGCCACCAGCCAGGACAGATCATCCGGGGAGCTGTTTTTT

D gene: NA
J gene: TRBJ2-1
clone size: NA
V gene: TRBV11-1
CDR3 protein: CASSLGGYNEQFF
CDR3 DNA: TGTGCCAGCAGCTTAGGAGGGTACAATGAGCAGTTCTTC

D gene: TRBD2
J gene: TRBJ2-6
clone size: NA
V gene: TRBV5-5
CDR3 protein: CASSLGLAGPEGANVLTF
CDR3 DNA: TGTGCCAGCAGCTTGGGACTAGCGGGTCCGGAAGGGGCCAACGTCCTGACTTTC

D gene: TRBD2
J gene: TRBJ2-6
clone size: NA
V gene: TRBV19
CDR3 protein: CASSIRGTSGSSGANVLTF
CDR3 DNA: TGTGCCAGTAGTATTAGGGGGACTAGCGGGAGCTCTGGGGCCAACGTCCTGACTTTC

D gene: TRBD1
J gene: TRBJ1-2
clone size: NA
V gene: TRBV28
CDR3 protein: CASSLRQGRGYTF
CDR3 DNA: TGTGCCAGCAGTTTACGACAGGGCCGAGGCTACACCTTC